The 3 T cell receptor beta chains below come from one sample, sequenced in a study of T cell responses to AZD1222 COVID-19 vaccine. The table came from immunoSEQ multiplex PCR; TCRdb's copy has only in-frame clones and leaves some out. The sample yields approximately 42,000 clones, 88% seen once. Sequencing used peripheral blood, obtained 28 days after the second AZD1222 dose. The receptors shown here come from an adult who received the AZD1222 COVID-19 vaccine.

V gene TRBV7-2 combines with J gene TRBJ2-3; 9 positions agree with TRBD1. Germline CDR1 reads SGHTA; CDR2 reads FQGNSA. This CDR3 is 18 amino acids long. The J segment lost 5 bases and the V segment lost 4 bases, leaving 16 bases of the junction unmatched. The CDR3 sequence is CASSSTPAGTGSKDTQYF. The CDR3 region has the DNA TGTGCCAGCAGCTCAACGCCTGCGGGGACAGGGTCTAAAGATACGCAGTATTTT.

The V gene is TRBV2, the J gene TRBJ2-2; TRBD2 matches at 9 bases. The CDR3 is 15 amino acids. Germline V gene sequence: CDR1 SNHLY, CDR2 FYNNEI. With 6 bases clipped from V and 5 bases from J, the junction kept 7 bases outside the gene matches. The CDR3 DNA reads as TGTGCCAGCAGCGCCGGACTAGCGCTAACCGGGGAGCTGTTTTTT. Amino acid sequence: CASSAGLALTGELFF.

This clone has only one observation. The chain employs TRBV6-1 and TRBJ2-2, with D perhaps matching TRBD1 (6 bases). The CDR3 runs to 16 residues. Germline loops: CDR1 MNHNS, CDR2 SASEGT. The V end lost 4 bases, the J end lost 5 bases, and 17 bases lay between the germline ends. CDR3 amino acids: CASSATLTTGTGELFF. In DNA, the CDR3 is TGTGCCAGCAGTGCCACCCTCACAACAGGGACCGGGGAGCTGTTTTTT.